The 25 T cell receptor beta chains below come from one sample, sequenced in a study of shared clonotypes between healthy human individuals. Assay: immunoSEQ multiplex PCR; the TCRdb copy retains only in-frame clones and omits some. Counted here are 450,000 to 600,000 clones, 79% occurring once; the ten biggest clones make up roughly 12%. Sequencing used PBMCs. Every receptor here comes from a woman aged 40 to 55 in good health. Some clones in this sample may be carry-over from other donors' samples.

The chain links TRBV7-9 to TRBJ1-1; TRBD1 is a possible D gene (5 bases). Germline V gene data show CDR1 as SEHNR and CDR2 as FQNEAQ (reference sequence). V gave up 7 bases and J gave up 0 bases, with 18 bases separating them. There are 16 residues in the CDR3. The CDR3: CASTTAGAPMNTEAFF. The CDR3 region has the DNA TGTGCCAGCACCACGGCCGGGGCGCCCATGAACACTGAAGCTTTCTTT.

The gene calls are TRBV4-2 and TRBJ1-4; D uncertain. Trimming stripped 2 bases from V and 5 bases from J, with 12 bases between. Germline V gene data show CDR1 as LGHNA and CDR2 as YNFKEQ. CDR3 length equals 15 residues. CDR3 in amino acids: CASSQSPGQNEKLFF. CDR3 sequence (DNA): TGTGCCAGCAGCCAATCGCCAGGCCAGAATGAAAAACTGTTTTTT.

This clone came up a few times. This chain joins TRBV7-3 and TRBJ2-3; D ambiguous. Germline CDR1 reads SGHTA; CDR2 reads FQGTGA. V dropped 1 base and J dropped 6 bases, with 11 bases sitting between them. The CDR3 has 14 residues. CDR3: CASSLNSLGDTQYF. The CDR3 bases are TGTGCCAGCAGCTTAAACTCTTTGGGGGATACGCAGTATTTT.

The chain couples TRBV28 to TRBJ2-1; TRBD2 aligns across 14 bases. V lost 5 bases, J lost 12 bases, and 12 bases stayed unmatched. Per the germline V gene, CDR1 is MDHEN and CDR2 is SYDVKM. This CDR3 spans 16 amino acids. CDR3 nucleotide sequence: TGTGCCAGCAGTGCCCTCCGACTAGCGGGAGGGCGATGGCAGTTCTTC. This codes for CASSALRLAGGRWQFF.

The CDR3 here is CASSPEGRMNTEAFF. The DNA of the CDR3 is TGTGCCAGTAGTCCGGAGGGGCGGATGAACACTGAAGCTTTCTTT. The V gene is TRBV19, the J gene TRBJ1-1, with a possible D match to TRBD1 (5 bases). The CDR3 has 15 residues. Trimming left V 5 bases short and J 0 bases short, with 13 bases between. Looked up from germline, CDR1 is LNHDA and CDR2 is SQIVND (reference sequence).

The CDR3 DNA reads TGTGCCAGCAGCTTGGCCGGGGGCGATGGCTACACCTTC. Translation: CASSLAGGDGYTF. The genes are TRBV11-1 and TRBJ1-2; tentatively, D is TRBD1 (6 bases). Trimming shortened V by 3 bases and J by 6 bases, and 11 bases separated the two germline ends. There are 13 residues in the CDR3. CDR1 is SGHAT and CDR2 is FQDESV in the germline V gene (reference sequence).

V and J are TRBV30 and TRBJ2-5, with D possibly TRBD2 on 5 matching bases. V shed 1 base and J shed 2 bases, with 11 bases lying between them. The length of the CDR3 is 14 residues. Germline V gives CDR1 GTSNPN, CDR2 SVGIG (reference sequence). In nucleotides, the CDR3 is TGTGCCTGGAGTGCTAGGACTTTACAAGAGACCCAGTACTTC. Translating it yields CAWSARTLQETQYF. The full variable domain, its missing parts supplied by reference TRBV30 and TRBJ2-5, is SQTIHQWPATLVQPVGSPLSLECTVEGTSNPNLYWYRQAAGRGLQLLFYSVGIGQISSEVPQNLSASRPQDRQFILSSKKLLLSDSGFYLCAWSARTLQETQYFGPGTRLLVL.

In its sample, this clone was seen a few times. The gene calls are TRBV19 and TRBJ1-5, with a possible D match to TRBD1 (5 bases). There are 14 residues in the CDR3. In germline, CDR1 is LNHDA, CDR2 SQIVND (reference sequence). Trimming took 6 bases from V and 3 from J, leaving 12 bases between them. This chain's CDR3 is CASSVWDVNQPQHF. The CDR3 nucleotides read TGTGCCAGTAGCGTTTGGGACGTCAATCAGCCCCAGCATTTT. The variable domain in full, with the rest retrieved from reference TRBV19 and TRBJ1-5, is DGGITQSPKYLFRKEGQNVTLSCEQNLNHDAMYWYRQDPGQGLRLIYYSQIVNDFQKGDIAEGYSVSREKKESFPLTVTSAQKNPTAFYLCASSVWDVNQPQHFGDGTRLSIL.

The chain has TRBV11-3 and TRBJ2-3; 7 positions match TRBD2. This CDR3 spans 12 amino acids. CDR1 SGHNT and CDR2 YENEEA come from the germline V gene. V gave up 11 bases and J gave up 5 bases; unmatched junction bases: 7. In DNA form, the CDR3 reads TGTGCCTCACGGGGGGTCGGAGATACGCAGTATTTT. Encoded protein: CASRGVGDTQYF.

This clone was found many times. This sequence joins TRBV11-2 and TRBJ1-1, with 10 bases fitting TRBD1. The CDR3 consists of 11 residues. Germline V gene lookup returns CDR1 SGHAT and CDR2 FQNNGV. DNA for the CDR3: TGTGCAGAAGACAGGGGGCCTGAAGCTTTCTTT. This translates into CAEDRGPEAFF.

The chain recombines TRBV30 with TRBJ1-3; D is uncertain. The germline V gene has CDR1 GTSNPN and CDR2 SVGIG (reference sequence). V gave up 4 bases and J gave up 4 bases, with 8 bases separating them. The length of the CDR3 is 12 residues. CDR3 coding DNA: TGTGCCTGGATCTCCCCGGGAAACACCATATATTTT. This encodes CAWISPGNTIYF.

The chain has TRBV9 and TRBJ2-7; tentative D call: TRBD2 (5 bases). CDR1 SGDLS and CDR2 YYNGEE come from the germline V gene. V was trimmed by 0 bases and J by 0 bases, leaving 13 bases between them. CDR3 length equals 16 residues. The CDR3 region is CASSVGEGRSSYEQYF. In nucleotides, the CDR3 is TGTGCCAGCAGCGTAGGCGAGGGTCGGAGCTCCTACGAGCAGTACTTC.

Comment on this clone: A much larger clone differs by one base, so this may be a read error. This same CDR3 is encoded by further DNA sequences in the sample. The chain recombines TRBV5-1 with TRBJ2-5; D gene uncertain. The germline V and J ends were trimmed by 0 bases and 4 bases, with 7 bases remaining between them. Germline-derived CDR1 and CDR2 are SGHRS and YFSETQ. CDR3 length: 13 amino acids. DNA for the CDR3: TGCGCCAGCAGCTTGGGGAGTGGAGAGACCCAGTACTTC. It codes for CASSLGSGETQYF.

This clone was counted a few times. CDR3 sequence reads: CAGKDITGNTIYF. CDR3 nucleotides: TGTGCCGGAAAGGACATCACTGGAAACACCATATATTTT. J is TRBJ1-3 and V is TRBV7-9; D possibly corresponds to TRBD1 (5 bases). The germline V and J ends were trimmed by 11 bases and 2 bases, with 13 bases remaining between them. Looked up from germline, CDR1 is SEHNR and CDR2 is FQNEAQ (reference sequence). There are 13 residues in the CDR3.

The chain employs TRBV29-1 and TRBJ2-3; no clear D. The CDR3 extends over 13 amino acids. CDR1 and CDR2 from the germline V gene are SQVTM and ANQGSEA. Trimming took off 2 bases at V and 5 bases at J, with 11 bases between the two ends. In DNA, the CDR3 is TGCAGCGTTGAACGAACGGGCGGAGATACGCAGTATTTT. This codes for CSVERTGGDTQYF.

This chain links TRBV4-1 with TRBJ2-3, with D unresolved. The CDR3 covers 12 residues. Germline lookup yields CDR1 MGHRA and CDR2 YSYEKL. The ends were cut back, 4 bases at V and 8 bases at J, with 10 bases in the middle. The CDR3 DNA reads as TGCGCCAGCAGCCCGCGTGACGGTACGCAGTATTTT. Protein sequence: CASSPRDGTQYF.

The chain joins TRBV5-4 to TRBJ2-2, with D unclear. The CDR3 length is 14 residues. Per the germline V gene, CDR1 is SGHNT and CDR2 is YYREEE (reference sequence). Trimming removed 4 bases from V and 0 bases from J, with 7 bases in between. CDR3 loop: CASSTLANTGELFF. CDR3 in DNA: TGTGCCAGCAGCACGTTGGCGAACACCGGGGAGCTGTTTTTT.

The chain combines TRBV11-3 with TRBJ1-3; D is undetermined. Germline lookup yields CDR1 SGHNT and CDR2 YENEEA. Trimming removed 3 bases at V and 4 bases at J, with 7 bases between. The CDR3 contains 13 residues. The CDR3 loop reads CASSLSPGNTIYF. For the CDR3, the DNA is TGTGCCAGCAGCTTGTCCCCCGGAAACACCATATATTTT. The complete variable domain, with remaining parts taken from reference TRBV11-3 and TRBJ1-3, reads EAGVVQSPRYKIIEKKQPVAFWCNPISGHNTLYWYLQNLGQGPELLIRYENEEAVDDSQLPKDRFSAERLKGVDSTLKIQPAELGDSAVYLCASSLSPGNTIYFGEGSWLTVV.

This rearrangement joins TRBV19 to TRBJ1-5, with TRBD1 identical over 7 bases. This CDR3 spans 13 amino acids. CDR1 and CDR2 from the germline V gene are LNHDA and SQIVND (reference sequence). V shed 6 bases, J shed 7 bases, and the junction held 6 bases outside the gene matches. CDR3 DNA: TGTGCCAGTAGGCCACAGGGGAACCAGCCCCAGCATTTT. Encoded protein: CASRPQGNQPQHF. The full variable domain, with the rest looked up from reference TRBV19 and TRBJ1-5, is DGGITQSPKYLFRKEGQNVTLSCEQNLNHDAMYWYRQDPGQGLRLIYYSQIVNDFQKGDIAEGYSVSREKKESFPLTVTSAQKNPTAFYLCASRPQGNQPQHFGDGTRLSIL.

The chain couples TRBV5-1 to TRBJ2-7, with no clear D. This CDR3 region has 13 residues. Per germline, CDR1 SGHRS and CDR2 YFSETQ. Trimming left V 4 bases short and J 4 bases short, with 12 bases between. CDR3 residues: CASSVPGRYEQYF. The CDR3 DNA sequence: TGCGCCAGCAGCGTCCCGGGTAGATACGAGCAGTACTTC.

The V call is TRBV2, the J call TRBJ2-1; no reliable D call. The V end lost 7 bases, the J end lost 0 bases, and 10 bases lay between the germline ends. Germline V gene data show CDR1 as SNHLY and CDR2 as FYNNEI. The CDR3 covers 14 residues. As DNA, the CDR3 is TGTGCCAGCAAGGCCCCTAGCTCCTACAATGAGCAGTTCTTC. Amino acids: CASKAPSSYNEQFF.

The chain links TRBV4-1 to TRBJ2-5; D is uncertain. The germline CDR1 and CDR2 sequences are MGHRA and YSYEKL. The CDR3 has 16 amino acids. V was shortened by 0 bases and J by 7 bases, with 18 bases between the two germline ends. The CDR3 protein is CASSQDPRLKTRTQYF. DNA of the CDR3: TGCGCCAGCAGCCAAGACCCCAGGCTCAAGACCCGGACCCAGTACTTC.

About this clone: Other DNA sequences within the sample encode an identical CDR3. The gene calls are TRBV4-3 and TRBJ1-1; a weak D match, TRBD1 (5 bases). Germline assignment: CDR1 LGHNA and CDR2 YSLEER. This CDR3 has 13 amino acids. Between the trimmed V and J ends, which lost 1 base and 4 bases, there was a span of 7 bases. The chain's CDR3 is CASSQVRGTEAFF. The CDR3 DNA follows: TGCGCCAGCAGCCAAGTTAGGGGCACTGAAGCTTTCTTT.

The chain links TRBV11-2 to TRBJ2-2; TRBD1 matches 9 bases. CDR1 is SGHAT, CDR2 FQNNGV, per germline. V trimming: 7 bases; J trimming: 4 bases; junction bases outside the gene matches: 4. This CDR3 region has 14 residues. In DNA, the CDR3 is TGTGCCAGCAACCCGACAGGGGGCACCGGGGAGCTGTTTTTT. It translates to CASNPTGGTGELFF.

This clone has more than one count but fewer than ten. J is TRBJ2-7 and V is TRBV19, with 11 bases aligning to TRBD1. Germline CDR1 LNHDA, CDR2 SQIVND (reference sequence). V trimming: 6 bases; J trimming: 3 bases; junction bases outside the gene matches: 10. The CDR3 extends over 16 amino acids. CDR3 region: CASSMTAGQGDYEQYF. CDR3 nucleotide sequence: TGTGCCAGTAGCATGACCGCGGGACAGGGGGACTACGAGCAGTACTTC.